These 28 T cell receptor beta chains were all obtained from the same sample, sequenced in a study of T cell responses to AZD1222 COVID-19 vaccine. TCRdb keeps only in-frame clones here, not all; method: immunoSEQ multiplex PCR. Altogether 150,000 to 200,000 clones are present, roughly 91% being singletons, with the ten largest covering around 0.93%. This sample comprised peripheral blood, obtained 28 days after the second dose of the MenACWY control vaccine. The receptors here all came from an adult who received the MenACWY meningococcal vaccine as a control.

The chain employs TRBV15 and TRBJ2-4, with no clear D. The CDR3 contains 13 residues. The germline V gene encodes CDR1 LNHNV and CDR2 YYDKDF (reference sequence). The V end was cut by 0 bases, the J end by 6 bases, with 6 bases between. DNA of the CDR3: TGTGCCACCAGCAGAGAGGTGAGAAACATTCAGTACTTC. It translates to CATSREVRNIQYF.

J is TRBJ2-1 and V is TRBV10-3; TRBD1 matches at 8 bases. The length of the CDR3 is 15 residues. V gave up 7 bases and J gave up 5 bases; unmatched junction bases: 10. From germline, CDR1 is ENHRY and CDR2 SYGVKD. CDR3 region: CAITDTGGAHNEQFF. The CDR3 DNA reads as TGTGCCATCACTGATACAGGGGGTGCGCACAATGAGCAGTTCTTC.

This chain links TRBV18 with TRBJ1-2; the D is unclear. Trimming cost V 3 bases and J 8 bases, with 19 bases left between them. CDR3 length: 15 residues. Germline V gene data show CDR1 as KGHSH and CDR2 as LQKENI. The CDR3 DNA is TGTGCCAGCTCACCGCGAATGATGGAGGGCGGGGGCTACACCTTC. This codes for CASSPRMMEGGGYTF.

Worth noting for this clone: The sample carries other DNA sequences with the same CDR3. The J gene is TRBJ1-5, the V gene TRBV30; D gene uncertain. Trimming took 0 bases from V and 4 from J, leaving 7 bases between them. CDR3 length equals 13 residues. From germline, CDR1 is GTSNPN and CDR2 SVGIG (reference sequence). The CDR3: CAWSVGQNQPQHF. In DNA form, the CDR3 reads TGTGCCTGGAGTGTAGGGCAAAATCAGCCCCAGCATTTT.

The chain combines TRBV6-5 with TRBJ2-1, with 15 bases aligning to TRBD2. V shed 5 bases and J 15 bases; nucleotides not matched to a gene: 5. The CDR3 is 13 residues long. CDR1 and CDR2 from the germline V gene are MNHEY and SVGAGI. Here the CDR3 DNA reads TGTGCCAGCAGTCAGGGACTAGCGGGAGGAAGGTTCTTC. Translation gives CASSQGLAGGRFF.

V usage is TRBV9 and J usage is TRBJ1-2; possible D gene TRBD1, 5 bases. V shed 0 bases and J shed 2 bases, with 8 bases lying between them. The CDR3 is 14 amino acids. The germline V gene has CDR1 SGDLS and CDR2 YYNGEE. The CDR3 coding sequence is TGTGCCAGCAGCGTAGCCGGGGCCAACTATGGCTACACCTTC. It translates to CASSVAGANYGYTF. The variable domain in full, with the rest retrieved from reference TRBV9 and TRBJ1-2, is DSGVTQTPKHLITATGQRVTLRCSPRSGDLSVYWYQQSLDQGLQFLIQYYNGEERAKGNILERFSAQQFPDLHSELNLSSLELGDSALYFCASSVAGANYGYTFGSGTRLTVV.

This chain connects TRBV5-6 to TRBJ1-2; D is possibly TRBD1 (5 bases). V was clipped by 3 bases and J by 4 bases, with 19 bases between them. The CDR3 spans 16 residues. Germline CDR1 and CDR2: SGHDT and YYEEEE. This CDR3 reads CASSSGPFPLRYGYTF. CDR3 coding DNA: TGTGCCAGCAGCTCAGGGCCCTTCCCCCTTCGCTATGGCTACACCTTC.

The gene calls are TRBV7-9 and TRBJ1-3; D uncertain. The germline V and J ends were trimmed by 8 bases and 8 bases, with 7 bases remaining between them. Germline CDR1 reads SEHNR; CDR2 reads FQNEAQ (reference sequence). The CDR3 runs to 10 residues. The CDR3 sequence is CASASDTIYF. The CDR3 DNA reads TGTGCCAGCGCCAGTGACACCATATATTTT. The full variable domain, in which reference TRBV7-9 and TRBJ1-3 provide the parts outside the CDR3, is DTGVSQNPRHKITKRGQNVTFRCDPISEHNRLYWYRQTLGQGPEFLTYFQNEAQLEKSRLLSDRFSAERPKGSFSTLEIQRTEQGDSAMYLCASASDTIYFGEGSWLTVV.

The chain couples TRBV3-1 (or the pseudogene TRBV3-2) to TRBJ2-2; 7 bases match TRBD2. Germline V gives CDR1 LGHDT, CDR2 YNNKEL (reference sequence). The length of the CDR3 is 14 residues. V lost 4 bases, J lost 5 bases, and 4 bases stayed unmatched. CDR3 loop: CASSPSAGTGELFF. The CDR3 coding sequence is TGTGCCAGCAGCCCCTCAGCGGGGACCGGGGAGCTGTTTTTT.

This clone has just one count. The V call is TRBV3-1 (or the pseudogene TRBV3-2), the J call TRBJ2-5, with TRBD1 matching 9 bases. Germline V gene data show CDR1 as LGHDT and CDR2 as YNNKEL (reference sequence). The CDR3 extends over 16 amino acids. Trimming removed 4 bases from V and 4 bases from J; junction bases left unmatched: 10. CDR3 amino acids: CASSLQGQGGLETQYF. In DNA, the CDR3 is TGTGCCAGCAGCCTTCAGGGACAGGGTGGTTTAGAGACCCAGTACTTC.

V usage is TRBV5-1 and J usage is TRBJ1-6; D unresolved. CDR3 length: 15 residues. With 0 bases removed from V and 8 bases from J, the gap between germline ends came to 12 bases. CDR1 is SGHRS, CDR2 YFSETQ, per germline. CDR3 sequence (DNA): TGCGCCAGCAGCTTGGCTGGGAGCCTATATTCACCCCTCCACTTT. Amino acids: CASSLAGSLYSPLHF.

J is TRBJ1-6 and V is TRBV3-1 (or the pseudogene TRBV3-2); D is unresolved. There are 17 residues in the CDR3. Germline loops: CDR1 LGHDT, CDR2 YNNKEL (reference sequence). The V end lost 1 base, the J end lost 10 bases, and 20 bases lay between the germline ends. The CDR3 DNA is TGTGCCAGCAGCCAAGGAAGTTTTCGGCCTTTTAACTCACCCCTCCACTTT. Amino acids: CASSQGSFRPFNSPLHF.

The chain has TRBV4-2 and TRBJ2-1, with 9 bases matching TRBD2. V trimming: 2 bases; J trimming: 7 bases; junction bases outside the gene matches: 12. The germline V gene has CDR1 LGHNA and CDR2 YNFKEQ. This CDR3 comprises 17 residues. In DNA, the CDR3 is TGTGCCAGCAGCCAAAATGCGGCGGGGGGGCCGGGAAATGAGCAGTTCTTC. As protein: CASSQNAAGGPGNEQFF.

CDR3 nucleotide sequence: TGTGCCAGCAGTTACGCGTGGGTAAATTCACCCCTCCACTTT. Translation gives CASSYAWVNSPLHF. The V and J genes are TRBV6-2 or TRBV6-3 and TRBJ1-6, with D unresolved. The CDR3 runs 14 residues. Trimming removed 2 bases from V and 7 bases from J, with 9 bases in between. Germline CDR1 reads MNHEY; CDR2 reads SVGEGT.

This clone occurred once. The chain has TRBV5-1 and TRBJ1-2, with unresolved D. Germline V gene sequence: CDR1 SGHRS, CDR2 YFSETQ. The CDR3 is 12 residues long. Trimming shortened V by 2 bases and J by 5 bases, and 7 bases separated the two germline ends. CDR3 sequence: CASSLTGYGYTF. The CDR3 DNA reads TGCGCCAGCAGCTTAACGGGATATGGCTACACCTTC.

The V and J genes are TRBV21-1 and TRBJ1-4; no check of the table's D call, TRBD1, against the DNA was made. TRBV21-1 is classified as a pseudogene. The CDR3 is 16 residues long. CDR3 sequence reads: CASSKVEGADSEKLFF. In DNA, the CDR3 is TGTGCCAGCAGCAAAGTGGAGGGGGCGGATAGTGAAAAACTGTTTTTT.

This sequence joins TRBV4-2 and TRBJ2-6; D unclear. Germline-derived CDR1 and CDR2 are LGHNA and YNFKEQ. The CDR3 is 18 residues long. V dropped 1 base and J dropped 1 base, with 14 bases sitting between them. The CDR3 region is CASSQVGLLTSGANVLTF. For the CDR3, the DNA is TGTGCCAGCAGCCAAGTTGGGCTGTTAACGTCTGGGGCCAACGTCCTGACTTTC.

This sequence joins TRBV7-9 and TRBJ1-1; 7 bases align to TRBD1. CDR3 length: 14 amino acids. Germline-derived CDR1 and CDR2 are SEHNR and FQNEAQ (reference sequence). V dropped 2 bases and J dropped 3; count of bases not matched to a gene: 3. CDR3 amino acids: CASSLPGQYTEAFF. CDR3 nucleotides: TGTGCCAGCAGCTTACCGGGACAGTACACTGAAGCTTTCTTT.

This sequence joins TRBV3-1 (or the pseudogene TRBV3-2) and TRBJ2-5; 7 bases are shared with TRBD1. This CDR3 contains 12 residues. Per germline, CDR1 LGHDT and CDR2 YNNKEL (reference sequence). V lost 0 bases, J lost 9 bases, and 1 base stayed unmatched. The CDR3 reads CASSQEGGSQYF. The CDR3 DNA sequence: TGTGCCAGCAGCCAAGAAGGGGGCTCCCAGTACTTC.

CDR3 amino acids: CASTGDRGPEAFF. The CDR3 DNA reads as TGTGCCAGCACCGGGGACAGGGGCCCTGAAGCTTTCTTT. The chain combines TRBV3-1 (or the pseudogene TRBV3-2) with TRBJ1-1; 10 positions match TRBD1. This CDR3 has 13 amino acids. V was clipped by 7 bases and J by 6 bases; unmatched bases: 5. CDR1 is LGHDT and CDR2 is YNNKEL in the germline V gene (reference sequence).

The chain links TRBV6-5 to TRBJ1-1; D uncertain. The germline gives CDR1 MNHEY, CDR2 SVGAGI. V dropped 6 bases and J dropped 4 bases, with 18 bases sitting between them. This CDR3 region has 15 residues. The CDR3 is CASRSHLRSSTEAFF. The CDR3 nucleotides are TGTGCCAGCAGATCACATTTGCGATCGAGCACTGAAGCTTTCTTT.

The V call is TRBV6-5, the J call TRBJ1-1; D unresolved. V gave up 6 bases and J gave up 0 bases, with 11 bases separating them. Germline CDR1 MNHEY, CDR2 SVGAGI. The CDR3 runs 14 residues. Written as DNA, the CDR3 is TGTGCCAGCAGAGTAGGGCAGCTGAACACTGAAGCTTTCTTT. This translates into CASRVGQLNTEAFF.

This rearrangement joins TRBV15 to TRBJ1-1; TRBD1 is a possible D gene (5 bases). This CDR3 is 14 amino acids long. Germline lookup yields CDR1 LNHNV and CDR2 YYDKDF (reference sequence). V lost 1 base and J 0 bases, leaving 6 bases between the germline ends. The CDR3 DNA is TGTGCCACCAGCAGAGGAGGGGTGAACACTGAAGCTTTCTTT. Protein sequence: CATSRGGVNTEAFF.

The CDR3 DNA reads as TGTGCCAGCAGCGTAGCGGGAGGAGGCACAGATACGCAGTATTTT. It is translated as CASSVAGGGTDTQYF. The chain has TRBV9 and TRBJ2-3, with 7 nucleotides matching TRBD2. In germline, CDR1 is SGDLS, CDR2 YYNGEE. The junction had 2 bases not matched to a gene; V was cut back by 0 bases and J by 1 base. The CDR3 is 15 residues long.

The rearrangement links TRBV7-6 to TRBJ1-1, with D unresolved. This CDR3 spans 15 amino acids. Germline lookup yields CDR1 SGHVS and CDR2 FNYEAQ. The V and J ends lost 6 bases and 2 bases respectively, with 16 bases between them. The chain's CDR3 is CASSFGGPTNTEAFF. CDR3 nucleotide sequence: TGTGCCAGCAGTTTCGGCGGGCCAACCAACACTGAAGCTTTCTTT.

The genes are TRBV6-6 and TRBJ1-5, with D perhaps TRBD1 (5 bases). V dropped 4 bases and J dropped 7 bases, with 11 bases sitting between them. The CDR3 is 13 amino acids. Per germline, CDR1 MNHNY and CDR2 SVGAGI (reference sequence). In DNA form, the CDR3 reads TGTGCCAGCAGTTCAGGGTCGTGGCAGCCCCAGCATTTT. Amino acid sequence: CASSSGSWQPQHF.

This chain joins TRBV19 and TRBJ2-5, with TRBD2 identical over 10 bases. The CDR3 length is 16 residues. Germline CDR1 reads LNHDA; CDR2 reads SQIVND (reference sequence). V lost 4 bases to trimming and J lost 1 base; unmatched junction nucleotides: 6. Written as DNA, the CDR3 is TGTGCCAGTAGTACAAATCTAGCGGGGGCCCAAGAGACCCAGTACTTC. It yields the protein CASSTNLAGAQETQYF. Together with reference TRBV19 and TRBJ2-5, the CDR3 gives the full variable domain: DGGITQSPKYLFRKEGQNVTLSCEQNLNHDAMYWYRQDPGQGLRLIYYSQIVNDFQKGDIAEGYSVSREKKESFPLTVTSAQKNPTAFYLCASSTNLAGAQETQYFGPGTRLLVL.

This chain uses TRBV5-1 with TRBJ1-2; D is possibly TRBD1 (6 bases). In germline, CDR1 is SGHRS, CDR2 YFSETQ. CDR3 size: 13 residues. Trimming took 0 bases from V and 8 from J, leaving 11 bases between them. CDR3 DNA: TGCGCCAGCAGCTTGGCCGCAGGGGACGGCTACACCTTC. Translation: CASSLAAGDGYTF.